The rows below give T cell receptor beta chains drawn from one sample of a study of post-analysis software for immune sequencing data. TCRdb reprocessed the PCR reads with MiXCR, giving one entry per CDR3 protein. Here the sample spans about 770,000 distinct CDR3 sequences, just over 45% being singletons. The sequencing sample was made of blood. These receptors came from a girl under 18 with multiple sclerosis. The CDR3 runs from the conserved cysteine through the conserved F or W. Each record gives: V gene, clone size, J gene, D gene, CDR3 DNA, CDR3 protein. A D gene is named only where the DNA matches it firmly. Clone size is not always given. Where it is, it says once, few, many or a class for expanded clones.

>TRBV18|few|TRBJ2-5|-
TGTGCCAGCTCACCGAAACACCCGATGGGGACCCAGTACTTC
CASSPKHPMGTQYF
>TRBV4-2|few|TRBJ2-6|TRBD2
TGTGCCAGCAGCCAAGGCGGGACTAGCTTAGGGGCCAACGTCCTGACTTTC
CASSQGGTSLGANVLTF
>TRBV6-2/TRBV6-3|-|TRBJ2-7|-
TGTGCCAGCAGTCGACCTGGCGCGGTAGAGCGGCAGTACTTC
CASSRPGAVERQYF
>TRBV12-3/TRBV12-4|-|TRBJ2-5|-
TGTGCCAGCAGTTTGACTGGCTTCAATGAGCAGTACTTC
CASSLTGFNEQYF
>TRBV12-3/TRBV12-4|-|TRBJ1-2|TRBD1
TGTGCCAGCAGTCTATCATCGGACAGGGGTGGTGGCTACACCTTC
CASSLSSDRGGGYTF
>TRBV7-9|-|TRBJ1-2|TRBD1
TGTGCCAGCAGCCCAGGGGGACAGGAGACTAACTATGGCTACACCTTC
CASSPGGQETNYGYTF
>TRBV20-1|-|TRBJ2-7|-
TGCAGTGCTGGGCCCCTCCGGAGCTACGAGCAGTACTTC
CSAGPLRSYEQYF
>TRBV29-1|-|TRBJ2-3|-
TGCAGCGTTGAAGATCGCGGGACGGTGGATACGCAGTATTTT
CSVEDRGTVDTQYF
>TRBV7-2|few|TRBJ2-5|-
TGTGCCAGCAGCCTCCGGAGCCGAGGGGAGACCCAGTACTTC
CASSLRSRGETQYF
>TRBV27|-|TRBJ2-1|-
TGTGCCAGCAGTTTAAGAGGACGTGAGCAGTTCTTC
CASSLRGREQFF
>TRBV7-9|-|TRBJ2-1|-
TGTGCCAGCAGCCGAAGACAGGTTAGCTCCTACAATGAGCAGTTCTTC
CASSRRQVSSYNEQFF
>TRBV7-2|few|TRBJ2-3|-
TGTGCCAGCAGAGACGAGGCAGATACGCAGTATTTT
CASRDEADTQYF
>TRBV9|-|TRBJ2-1|-
TGTGCCAGCAGCGTAAATCCAGCGTCGTATGAGCAGTTCTTC
CASSVNPASYEQFF
>TRBV15|-|TRBJ2-5|TRBD2
TGTGCCACTTCCGGGACTAGGAGCTCTGGGGAGACCCAGTACTTC
CATSGTRSSGETQYF
>TRBV27|few|TRBJ2-7|-
TGTGCCAGCAGTATCGCCGGGCGCCCGTCGGGCGAGCAGTACTTC
CASSIAGRPSGEQYF
>TRBV9|-|TRBJ1-2|-
TGTGCCAGCAGCCCAGTTGGAACAGGGCTCTATGGCTACACCTTC
CASSPVGTGLYGYTF
>TRBV7-8|few|TRBJ2-5|TRBD1
TGTGCCAGCAGCCTACGACAGGGAGCTTGGGAGCAGTACTTC
CASSLRQGAWEQYF
>TRBV7-2|-|TRBJ2-5|-
TGTGCCAGCAGCTTAGCGTACGGGGACCAAGAGACCCAGTACTTC
CASSLAYGDQETQYF
>TRBV6-2/TRBV6-3|-|TRBJ2-5|-
TGTGCCAGCAGTGCCTTACTTCAGGGTTGGGAGACCCAGTACTTC
CASSALLQGWETQYF
>TRBV4-1|few|TRBJ2-4|TRBD2
TGCGCCAGCAGCCAAGAGGGGACTAGCGGACCCTTAGCCAAAAACATTCAGTACTTC
CASSQEGTSGPLAKNIQYF
>TRBV12-3/TRBV12-4|-|TRBJ1-1|-
TGTGCCAGCAGTCCCAGGGGCGCTGGAGCTTTCTTT
CASSPRGAGAFF
>TRBV11-2|-|TRBJ2-7|-
TGTGCCAGCAGCTTAGAAGGGGCAGGGACCTACGAGCAGTACTTC
CASSLEGAGTYEQYF
>TRBV20-1|-|TRBJ1-6|TRBD1
TGCAGTGCTAGGGACAGGGGGCATTCACCCCTCCACTTT
CSARDRGHSPLHF
>TRBV7-2|few|TRBJ2-5|-
TGTGCCAGCAGCCTGCAGGGGGGGCCGCAAGAGACCCAGTACTTC
CASSLQGGPQETQYF
>TRBV12-3/TRBV12-4|-|TRBJ2-7|-
TGTGCCAGCAGTTCGGGATATTCCTACGAGCAGTACTTC
CASSSGYSYEQYF
>TRBV2|-|TRBJ2-7|TRBD1
TGTGCCAGCAGTGAGAGGACAGGGCGCCACGAGCAGTACTTC
CASSERTGRHEQYF
>TRBV10-2|-|TRBJ2-5|TRBD2
TGCGCCAGCAGTGAGTCGATGGGCACGGGAGGGACCCAGTACTTC
CASSESMGTGGTQYF
>TRBV15|-|TRBJ2-1|TRBD1
TGTGCCACCAGCGGTATAAGACAGGGGCTACACAATGAGCAGTTCTTC
CATSGIRQGLHNEQFF
>TRBV5-6|few|TRBJ1-2|-
TGTGCCAGCAGCTTGATGGGGTCTGTAGGGTATGGCTACACCTTC
CASSLMGSVGYGYTF
>TRBV7-2|-|TRBJ2-1|TRBD2
TGTGCCAGCAGCCCCCAGGTCAGCGGGAGTGATGAGCAGTTCTTC
CASSPQVSGSDEQFF
>TRBV10-3|few|TRBJ2-7|TRBD1
TGTGCCATCAGTGGACAGGGAGCCTACGAGCAGTACTTC
CAISGQGAYEQYF
>TRBV19|-|TRBJ2-1|-
TGTGCCAGTACCCTGGTGGGAGTGGGAGCCGGGGTGCAGTTCTTC
CASTLVGVGAGVQFF
>TRBV10-3|-|TRBJ2-2|-
TGTGCCATCAGTGAATTGGCAGGGATGTTTCCCGGGGAGCTGTTTTTT
CAISELAGMFPGELFF
>TRBV20-1|-|TRBJ2-1|TRBD2
TGCAGTGCTAGAGGAGCTAGCGGGAGTAGCAATGAGCAGTTCTTC
CSARGASGSSNEQFF
>TRBV6-2/TRBV6-3|once|TRBJ2-1|TRBD2
TGTGCCAGCACCCTAGCGGGAGACATTTACAATGAGCAGTTCTTC
CASTLAGDIYNEQFF
>TRBV10-3|-|TRBJ2-2|TRBD2
TGTGCCATCAGCCCAAATCCGGGACTAGCGGCTGAGAACACCGGGGAGCTGTTTTTT
CAISPNPGLAAENTGELFF
>TRBV12-3/TRBV12-4|-|TRBJ1-2|TRBD1
TGTGCCAGCAGTTTGGGGGACAGTTTGCTTTATGGCTACACCTTC
CASSLGDSLLYGYTF
>TRBV18|-|TRBJ2-7|TRBD2
TGTGCCAGCTCGACGGGGCTAGCGGGAGGTTTAACGTACGAGCAGTACTTC
CASSTGLAGGLTYEQYF